The text below deals with one T cell receptor beta chain. What this receptor recognizes is not known. The record has no base qualities; no much larger clone is one base away. The sample is drawn from a study of regulatory T cells in long-lasting Graves disease (dated by TCRdb to about 2021). In terms of the full investigation: Newly diagnosed Graves' disease patients had taken antithyroid drugs for less than 3 months. The study was registered as a clinical trial and conducted in China. A total of approximately 35 samples were covered by TCR sequencing, comprising approximately 13 persistent and some 20 newly diagnosed Graves' disease patients. This study used TCR sequencing and RNA sequencing of peripheral blood to compare persistent Graves' disease patients against newly diagnosed Graves' disease patients. Overall study results and their limits: Compared with newly diagnosed patients, persistent Graves' disease patients had lower TCR Shannon entropy and fewer highly expanded clones, which suggests clonal expansion. Because the primary lesion, thyroid tissue, could not be accessed, the study looked at peripheral blood alone. TRBV28, TRBJ1-2 and TRBJ2-5 were preferentially used in persistent disease, while TRBV20-1 and TRBJ2-1 were favored in newly diagnosed disease. Sequencing and analysis were restricted to the TCR beta chain. More public clonotypes were shared among persistent patients (under 3,000) than among newly diagnosed patients (966). The authors noted that the small sample size was a limitation that may lower accuracy.

What the time point label conveys for this sample: newly diagnosed GD, antithyroid drugs for less than 3 months. For both TCR sequencing and RNA sequencing, RNA was extracted from PBMCs in TRIzol. The diagnosis of Graves' disease followed American Thyroid Association guidelines. Patients were recruited from an endocrinology department in Xi'an, China. From each patient, roughly 9 milliliters of peripheral blood was collected into an EDTA anticoagulant tube. Ficoll Paque Plus density gradient separation was used to isolate PBMCs, and no further T cell sorting was performed. RNA quality was checked with an Agilent 2100 Bioanalyzer and agarose gel, and concentration with a NanoDrop 2000. The library was made by multiplex PCR. The sequencing machine was an Illumina HiSeq 4000. To build TCR beta libraries, CDR3 regions were amplified by Arm-PCR using iRepertoire HTBI primers. Before sequencing, the PCR products underwent gel purification. The source study handled its data this way. Across samples, some 62 TRBV and 14 TRBJ segments were identified and used for gene usage analysis of CDR3 amino acid clonotypes. Filtered high-quality paired reads were merged into contigs using COPE and FqMerger. Contigs were aligned with BLAST to IMGT TRBV, TRBD and TRBJ reference genes, and CDR3 was defined per IMGT. Highly expanded clones were defined as clonotypes with a frequency above 0.1%. Shannon entropy served as the measure of repertoire diversity, while the Gini coefficient captured V-J evenness. A clonotype was considered public if more than one individual shared it. Clones were called with MiXCR by TCRdb after fastp trimmed the public reads at Q25, and only in-frame beta chains were retained. Entries that share a CDR3 protein sequence are merged under the most common genes and DNA. TCRdb's processing, not the study's, gives the V and J calls here. The sample yields roughly 380,000 distinct CDR3 sequences; 16% were counted once. About 32% of the sample belongs to the ten largest clones.

V trim: 5 bases; J trim: 7 bases; unmatched bases: 10. CDR1 MDHEN and CDR2 SYDVKM were looked up in the germline V gene. The CDR3 covers 15 residues, taking in both the cysteine and the phenylalanine. Just the 45-base CDR3 DNA is kept, in frame starting at base 1. Another study also made use of these data, one on T cells in Graves' hyperthyroidism and ophthalmopathy. That second publication adds: Stable Graves' hyperthyroidism was defined as no progression to ophthalmopathy during 18 months of follow-up. Hyperthyroidism patients were newly diagnosed, had a disease duration of under 2 months, and were aged 18 to 65 years. Exclusion was applied to patients with uncontrolled infections, other autoimmune diseases, pregnancy or lactation. Diagnoses relied on clinical symptoms, serum thyroxine and TRAb, thyroid ultrasound and orbital computed tomography. For the first round of RT-PCR on the TCR CDR3, the HTBI primer set was used together with the Qiagen OneStep RT-PCR kit. Most expanded thyroid clonotypes (frequency above 0.001) were also detected in blood, suggesting blood repertoires may reflect thyroid immune responses. A model built on a 13 V-J signature distinguished ophthalmopathy from stable hyperthyroidism, reaching 87.88% sensitivity and around 81% specificity in cross-validation and 80%/75% in testing. In validation, progression to ophthalmopathy was predicted by the model with 55% to 71% sensitivity and 72.22% specificity, a median of approximately 6.5 months before onset. TCR V-J signatures able to tell the groups apart were searched for in a discovery cohort of some 97 patients, of whom roughly 42 had Graves' ophthalmopathy and roughly 57 had stable Graves' hyperthyroidism. An independent validation cohort of about 19 hyperthyroidism patients and 17 patients who later progressed to ophthalmopathy tested prospective prediction of ophthalmopathy. The approximately 95 discovery patients were divided at random into training and test sets in a 7:3 ratio. Thyroid tissue and blood T-cell repertoires from six Graves' hyperthyroidism patients were also compared in the study. After sampling, hyperthyroidism patients received methimazole starting at 30 mg daily, and ophthalmopathy patients received high-dose intravenous methylprednisolone. Libraries were constructed in a second round of multiplex PCR, after which size selection and purification were performed. Sequencing of the libraries was done on an Illumina HiSeq2000 using paired-end 100 bp reads. SOAPnuke was used to process the raw data, removing reads that contained adapters or uncalled bases, had a mean Phred below 15, or lacked an exact match to the constant primer or identifier. High-quality paired reads were merged with COPE v1.2.5, and unique nucleotide sequences were defined as clonotypes. MiTCR v1.1 was used to align the clonotypes against IMGT TRBV, TRBD and TRBJ reference segments. The analysis included only V-J combinations with a frequency above 0.0001, which together covered approximately 99% of the repertoires. The TCS score was defined as the ratio of F50 (clonal expansion) to E x V (chaos), calculated using BLOSUM62-based TCRdist between CDR3 peptides within each V-J. Welch's t-statistics and random forest reduced 514 V-J features to 13, which were used in a naive Bayes classifier (R e1071). No statistical method was used to set the sample size in advance, and investigators knew the group allocation. According to the paper, TCR Vbeta CDR3 sequencing was carried out on 135 peripheral blood samples, which came from some 41 ophthalmopathy, 80 or so hyperthyroidism and roughly 17 progressor patients.

This specimen was peripheral blood mononuclear cells (PBMCs), taken at new diagnosis, from a patient treated with antithyroid drugs. The TCR sequence derives from a man aged 40-50 years with Graves disease. Donor details come from another sample of the same person, matched by shared clones. The chain employs TRBV28 and TRBJ2-1; the junction holds 8 bases that match TRBD1. Read as DNA, the sequence is TGTGCCAGCAGTCCTGACAGGGGCCTTTTGAATGAGCAGTTCTTC. Its protein reads: CASSPDRGLLNEQFF.